This T cell receptor beta chain was retrieved from a study of regulatory T cells in long-lasting Graves disease. Time point reported: newly diagnosed GD, antithyroid drugs for less than 3 months. The TCR library was made from RNA extracted from PBMCs. Relying on iRepertoire HTBI primers and Arm-PCR of CDR3 regions, the team built TCR beta libraries. TCRdb independently ran MiXCR on the multiplex PCR reads; one entry per CDR3 protein. The repertoire holds about 540,000 distinct CDR3 sequences, with approximately 12% as singletons. The sample holds many counts of this clonotype. These records were also assigned to another study, of T cells in Graves' hyperthyroidism and ophthalmopathy.

This TCR was sampled from a man younger than 40 with Graves disease. This material consisted of peripheral blood mononuclear cells (PBMCs), taken at new diagnosis, from a patient treated with antithyroid drugs.

The CDR3 DNA reads as TGTGCCAGCAGCCTCCGACAGGGTGGATACGAGCAGTACTTC. Its protein product is CASSLRQGGYEQYF. The chain carries TRBV27 and TRBJ2-7; 7 nucleotides match TRBD1. The CDR3 consists of 14 residues. Losses at the gene ends were 6 bases for V and 4 bases for J; bases not matched to a gene: 9. In germline, CDR1 is MNHEY, CDR2 SMNVEV (reference sequence).